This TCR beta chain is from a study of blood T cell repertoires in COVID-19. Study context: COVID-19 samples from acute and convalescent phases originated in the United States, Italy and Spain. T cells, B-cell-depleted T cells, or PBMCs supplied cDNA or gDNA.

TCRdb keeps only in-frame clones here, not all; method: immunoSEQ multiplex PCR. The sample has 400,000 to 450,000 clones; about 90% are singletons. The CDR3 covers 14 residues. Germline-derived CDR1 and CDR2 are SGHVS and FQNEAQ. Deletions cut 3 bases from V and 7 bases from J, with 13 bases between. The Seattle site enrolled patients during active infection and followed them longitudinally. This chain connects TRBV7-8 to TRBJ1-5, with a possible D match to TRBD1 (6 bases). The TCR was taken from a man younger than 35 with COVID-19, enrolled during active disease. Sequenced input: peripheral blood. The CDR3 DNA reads TGTGCCAGCAGCTTTGAGACAGGAAAGCAGCCCCAGCATTTT. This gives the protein CASSFETGKQPQHF.